The 16 T cell receptor beta chains given below trace back to one sample, sequenced in a study of blood T cell repertoires in COVID-19. The repertoire was sequenced with immunoSEQ multiplex PCR; TCRdb's copy has only in-frame clones and lacks some. This sample has more than 10,000 clones, with 90% found just once. Sequencing was performed on peripheral blood. Receptors were obtained from a human donor in a cohort sampled during active COVID-19.

The chain carries TRBV21-1 and TRBJ2-7; the D call in the table, TRBD1, was not verified against the DNA. TRBV21-1 counts as a pseudogene. This CDR3 contains 15 residues. The CDR3 region has the DNA TGTGCCAGCAGCCTTACTGCAGGGCGCGGAAGCGAGCAGTACTTC. Its translation is CASSLTAGRGSEQYF.

The rearrangement uses TRBV5-1 and TRBJ1-4; 8 positions agree with TRBD1. The V segment lost 4 bases and the J segment 4 bases; nucleotides outside the gene matches: 3. CDR3 length: 14 residues. Germline V CDR1 and CDR2: SGHRS, YFSETQ. CDR3 coding DNA: TGCGCCAGCAGCAATGACAGGGGTAATGAAAAACTGTTTTTT. Translated, it gives CASSNDRGNEKLFF.

The genes are TRBV6-6 and TRBJ1-6; 9 nucleotides match TRBD1. Germline CDR1 and CDR2: MNHNY and SVGAGI (reference sequence). After removal of 6 bases from V and 5 bases from J, the junction contained 5 bases not matched to a gene. The CDR3 runs to 15 residues. The CDR3 loop is CASSLQGADNSPLHF. The CDR3 DNA reads TGTGCCAGCAGCTTACAGGGGGCGGATAATTCACCCCTCCACTTT.

The V and J genes are TRBV14 and TRBJ2-7; TRBD1 is a possible D gene (6 bases). The ends were cut back, 3 bases at V and 2 bases at J, with 14 bases in the middle. The V gene's germline CDR1 is SGHDN and CDR2 FVKESK. The CDR3 has 15 residues. For the CDR3, the DNA is TGTGCCAGCAGCCAGGGCCTCGGACAGACCTACGAGCAGTACTTC. Encoded protein: CASSQGLGQTYEQYF.

The chain links TRBV5-4 to TRBJ2-1, with TRBD2 as a possible D gene (6 bases). CDR1 SGHNT and CDR2 YYREEE come from the germline V gene (reference sequence). The CDR3 runs to 14 residues. V lost 1 base, J lost 7 bases, and 12 bases lay in between. The CDR3 loop reads CASSLLGSGNEQFF. CDR3 DNA sequence: TGTGCCAGCAGCTTGCTGGGTAGCGGAAATGAGCAGTTCTTC.

The chain joins TRBV10-3 to TRBJ1-1; no clear D gene. The CDR3 extends over 15 amino acids. Trimming cost V 7 bases and J 1 base, with 16 bases left between them. Germline loops: CDR1 ENHRY, CDR2 SYGVKD. The CDR3 sequence: CAITGSRQANTEAFF. Written as DNA, the CDR3 is TGTGCCATCACGGGATCTCGGCAGGCGAACACTGAAGCTTTCTTT.

This clone was found a few times. CDR3 bases: TGTGCCAGCAGTTACTCAATGGGACACCCGAACACTGAAGCTTTCTTT. Protein: CASSYSMGHPNTEAFF. The chain joins TRBV6-2 or TRBV6-3 to TRBJ1-1; possibly TRBD1 for D (6 bases). The V gene lost 0 bases and the J gene lost 1 base, with 12 bases spanning the gap. The CDR3 is made up of 16 amino acids. Germline CDR1 and CDR2: MNHEY and SVGEGT.

The chain couples TRBV3-1 (or the pseudogene TRBV3-2) to TRBJ1-4; 10 bases agree with TRBD1. Trimming took 4 bases from V and 5 from J; bases not matched to a gene: 1. This CDR3 comprises 14 residues. Germline loops: CDR1 LGHDT, CDR2 YNNKEL (reference sequence). The CDR3 region has the DNA TGTGCCAGCAGCCCGGGACAGGGGAATGAAAAACTGTTTTTT. Translating it yields CASSPGQGNEKLFF.

This clone appeared a single time. The J gene is TRBJ2-1, the V gene TRBV19; the match to TRBD2 covers 11 bases. The V gene's germline CDR1 is LNHDA and CDR2 SQIVND (reference sequence). Germline trimming cut 5 bases from V and 9 bases from J; bases unmatched to any gene: 6. This CDR3 region has 14 residues. The CDR3 sequence: CASSASGGLFEQFF. In nucleotides, the CDR3 is TGTGCCAGTAGTGCTAGCGGGGGGCTGTTTGAGCAGTTCTTC.

There are a few counts of this clone. The chain couples TRBV4-1 to TRBJ2-6; a weak D match, TRBD1 (5 bases). Trimming left V 2 bases short and J 1 base short, with 9 bases between. Germline V gene data show CDR1 as MGHRA and CDR2 as YSYEKL. CDR3 length equals 16 residues. CDR3 region: CASSQQGLSGANVLTF. CDR3 nucleotide sequence: TGCGCCAGCAGCCAACAGGGCCTATCTGGGGCCAACGTCCTGACTTTC.

This chain links TRBV5-5 with TRBJ2-7; 8 nucleotides agree with TRBD1. There are 15 residues in the CDR3. Germline loops: CDR1 SGHKS, CDR2 YYEKEE (reference sequence). With 0 bases clipped from V and 0 bases from J, the junction kept 2 bases outside the gene matches. The chain's CDR3 is CASSLATGGSYEQYF. The CDR3 DNA follows: TGTGCCAGCAGCTTGGCAACAGGGGGCTCCTACGAGCAGTACTTC. Full variable domain (missing parts from reference TRBV5-5 and TRBJ2-7): DAGVTQSPTHLIKTRGQQVTLRCSPISGHKSVSWYQQVLGQGPQFIFQYYEKEERGRGNFPDRFSARQFPNYSSELNVNALLLGDSALYLCASSLATGGSYEQYFGPGTRLTVT.

This sequence joins TRBV7-2 and TRBJ1-6, with D unresolved. V was clipped by 5 bases and J by 10 bases, with 18 bases between them. The CDR3 runs 15 residues. Germline CDR1 reads SGHTA; CDR2 reads FQGNSA. The CDR3 spells CASSPREGGGSPLHF. DNA for the CDR3: TGTGCCAGCAGCCCCCGGGAGGGTGGAGGGTCACCCCTCCACTTT.

The chain uses TRBV6-2 or TRBV6-3 and TRBJ2-5; maybe TRBD2 (6 bases). The V end lost 2 bases, the J end lost 2 bases, and 12 bases lay between the germline ends. Germline V gene sequence: CDR1 MNHEY, CDR2 SVGEGT. The CDR3 covers 15 residues. CDR3 DNA sequence: TGTGCCAGCAGTTACGGCCCGGGGAGGCAAGAGACCCAGTACTTC. Its translation is CASSYGPGRQETQYF.

The chain combines TRBV2 with TRBJ1-6; possibly TRBD1 for D (5 bases). V lost 8 bases, J lost 6 bases, and 23 bases lay in between. The CDR3 loop spans 17 amino acids. Germline CDR1 reads SNHLY; CDR2 reads FYNNEI. CDR3 in DNA: TGTGCCAGCGTAAGCCCCATGGTCAGGCAGGGTAATTCACCCCTCCACTTT. It codes for CASVSPMVRQGNSPLHF. The full variable domain, with the rest looked up from reference TRBV2 and TRBJ1-6, is EPEVTQTPSHQVTQMGQEVILRCVPISNHLYFYWYRQILGQKVEFLVSFYNNEISEKSEIFDDQFSVERPDGSNFTLKIRSTKLEDSAMYFCASVSPMVRQGNSPLHFGNGTRLTVT.

The chain links TRBV4-2 to TRBJ2-7, with TRBD2 matching over 7 bases. J lost 4 bases, V lost 1 base, and 7 bases had no gene match. There are 15 residues in the CDR3. Germline CDR1 is LGHNA and CDR2 is YNFKEQ. Here the CDR3 DNA reads TGTGCCAGCAGCCAAGCCGGACTAGTCCTGTACGAGCAGTACTTC. This codes for CASSQAGLVLYEQYF.

About this clone itself: The junction departs from the called germline gene at one end, perhaps through a read error. The chain has TRBV7-7 and TRBJ2-2, with D tentatively TRBD2 (5 bases). The CDR3 runs to 12 residues. Germline values: CDR1 SSHAT, CDR2 FNYEAQ (reference sequence). CDR3 residues: CASSFSGRELFF. The CDR3 coding sequence is TGTGCTAGCAGCTTCTCCGGGAGGGAGCTGTTTTTT.